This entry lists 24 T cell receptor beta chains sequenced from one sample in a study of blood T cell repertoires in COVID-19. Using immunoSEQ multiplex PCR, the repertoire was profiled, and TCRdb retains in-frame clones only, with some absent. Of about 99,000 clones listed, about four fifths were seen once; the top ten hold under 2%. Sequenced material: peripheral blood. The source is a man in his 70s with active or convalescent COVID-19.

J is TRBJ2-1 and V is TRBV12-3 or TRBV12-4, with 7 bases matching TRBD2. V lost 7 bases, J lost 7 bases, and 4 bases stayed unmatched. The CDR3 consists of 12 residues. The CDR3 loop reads CASKGGPNEQFF. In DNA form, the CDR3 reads TGTGCCAGCAAGGGAGGGCCAAATGAGCAGTTCTTC.

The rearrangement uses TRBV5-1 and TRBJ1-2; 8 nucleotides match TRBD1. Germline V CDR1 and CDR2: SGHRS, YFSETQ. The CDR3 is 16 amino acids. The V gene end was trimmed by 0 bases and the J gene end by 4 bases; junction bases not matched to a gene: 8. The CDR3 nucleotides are TGCGCCAGCAGCTTGGCCCCGACAGGGGTGAGCTATGGCTACACCTTC. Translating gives CASSLAPTGVSYGYTF. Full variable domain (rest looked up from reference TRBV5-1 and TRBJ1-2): KAGVTQTPRYLIKTRGQQVTLSCSPISGHRSVSWYQQTPGQGLQFLFEYFSETQRNKGNFPGRFSGRQFSNSRSEMNVSTLELGDSALYLCASSLAPTGVSYGYTFGSGTRLTVV.

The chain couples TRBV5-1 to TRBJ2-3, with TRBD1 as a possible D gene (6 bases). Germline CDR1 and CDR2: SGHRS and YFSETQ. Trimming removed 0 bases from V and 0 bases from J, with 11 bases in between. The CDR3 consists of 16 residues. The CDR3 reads CASSLGQVTSTDTQYF. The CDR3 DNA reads TGCGCCAGCAGCTTGGGACAGGTTACTAGCACAGATACGCAGTATTTT.

As DNA, the CDR3 is TGCACCAGCAGCCAAGTGCGGGTCTCTAATGAGCAGTTCTTC. Residues: CTSSQVRVSNEQFF. The chain joins TRBV1 to TRBJ2-1; the D call in the table, TRBD2, was not verified against the DNA. TRBV1 is a known pseudogene. This CDR3 contains 14 residues.

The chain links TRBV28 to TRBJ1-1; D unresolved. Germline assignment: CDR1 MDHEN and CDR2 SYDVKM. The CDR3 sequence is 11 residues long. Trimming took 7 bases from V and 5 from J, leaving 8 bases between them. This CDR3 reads CASTRGTEAFF. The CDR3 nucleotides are TGTGCCAGCACGCGAGGGACTGAAGCTTTCTTT.

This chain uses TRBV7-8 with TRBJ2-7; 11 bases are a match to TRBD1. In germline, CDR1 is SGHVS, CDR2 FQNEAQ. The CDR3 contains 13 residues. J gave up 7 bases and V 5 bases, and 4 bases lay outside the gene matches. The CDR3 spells CASSADRGREQYF. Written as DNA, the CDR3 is TGTGCCAGCAGCGCGGACAGGGGGCGAGAGCAGTACTTC.

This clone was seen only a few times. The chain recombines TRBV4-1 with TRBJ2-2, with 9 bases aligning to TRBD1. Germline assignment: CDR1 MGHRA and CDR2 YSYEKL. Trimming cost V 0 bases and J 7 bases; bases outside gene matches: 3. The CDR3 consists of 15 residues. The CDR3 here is CASSQEQGANGELFF. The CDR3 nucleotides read TGCGCCAGCAGCCAAGAACAGGGGGCTAACGGGGAGCTGTTTTTT.

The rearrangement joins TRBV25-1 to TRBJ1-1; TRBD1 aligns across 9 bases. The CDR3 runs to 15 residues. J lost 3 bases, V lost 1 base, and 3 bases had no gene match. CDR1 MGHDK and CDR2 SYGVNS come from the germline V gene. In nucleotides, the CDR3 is TGTGCCAGCAGTGAATCACAGGGGGCGTACACTGAAGCTTTCTTT. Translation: CASSESQGAYTEAFF. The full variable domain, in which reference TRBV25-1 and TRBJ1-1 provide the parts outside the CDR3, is EADIYQTPRYLVIGTGKKITLECSQTMGHDKMYWYQQDPGMELHLIHYSYGVNSTEKGDLSSESTVSRIRTEHFPLTLESARPSHTSQYLCASSESQGAYTEAFFGQGTRLTVV.

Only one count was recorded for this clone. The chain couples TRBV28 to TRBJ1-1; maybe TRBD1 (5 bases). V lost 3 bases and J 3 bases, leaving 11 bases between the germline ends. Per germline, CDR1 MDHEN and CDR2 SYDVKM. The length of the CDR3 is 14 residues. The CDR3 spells CASSFMGGDTEAFF. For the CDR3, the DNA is TGTGCCAGCAGTTTTATGGGGGGGGACACTGAAGCTTTCTTT.

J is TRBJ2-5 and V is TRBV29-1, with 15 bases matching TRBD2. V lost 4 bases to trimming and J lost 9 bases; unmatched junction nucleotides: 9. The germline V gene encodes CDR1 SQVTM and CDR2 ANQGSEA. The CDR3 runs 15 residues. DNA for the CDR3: TGCAGCGTTGCCAGGACTAGCGGGGGGGGCGGGCCCCAGTACTTC. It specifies CSVARTSGGGGPQYF.

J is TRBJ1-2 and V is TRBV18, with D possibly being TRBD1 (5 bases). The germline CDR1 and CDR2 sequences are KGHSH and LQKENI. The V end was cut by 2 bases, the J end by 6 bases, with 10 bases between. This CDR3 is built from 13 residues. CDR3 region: CASSPDRGNGYTF. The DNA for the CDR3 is TGTGCCAGCTCACCAGATCGGGGGAATGGCTACACCTTC. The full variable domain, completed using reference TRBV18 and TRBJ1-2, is NAGVMQNPRHLVRRRGQEARLRCSPMKGHSHVYWYRQLPEEGLKFMVYLQKENIIDESGMPKERFSAEFPKEGPSILRIQQVVRGDSAAYFCASSPDRGNGYTFGSGTRLTVV.

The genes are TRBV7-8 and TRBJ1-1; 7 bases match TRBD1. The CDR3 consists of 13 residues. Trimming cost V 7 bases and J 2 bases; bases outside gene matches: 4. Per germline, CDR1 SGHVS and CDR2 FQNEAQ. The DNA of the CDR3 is TGTGCCAGCACCGGACAGGTCAACACTGAAGCTTTCTTT. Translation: CASTGQVNTEAFF.

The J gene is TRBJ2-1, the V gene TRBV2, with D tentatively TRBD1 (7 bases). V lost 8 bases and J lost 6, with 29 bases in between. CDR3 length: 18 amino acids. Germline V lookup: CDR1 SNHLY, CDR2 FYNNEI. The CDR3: CASQPPGGQIVGGNEQFF. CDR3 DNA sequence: TGTGCCAGCCAACCCCCAGGGGGTCAGATTGTCGGGGGCAATGAGCAGTTCTTC.

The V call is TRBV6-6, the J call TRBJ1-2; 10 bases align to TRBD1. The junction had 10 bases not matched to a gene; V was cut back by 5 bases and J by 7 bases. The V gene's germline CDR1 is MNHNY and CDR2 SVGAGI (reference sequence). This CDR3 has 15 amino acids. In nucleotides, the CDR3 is TGTGCCAGCAGTAACCGGGACAGGGGTTTACGTGGCTACACCTTC. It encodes CASSNRDRGLRGYTF.

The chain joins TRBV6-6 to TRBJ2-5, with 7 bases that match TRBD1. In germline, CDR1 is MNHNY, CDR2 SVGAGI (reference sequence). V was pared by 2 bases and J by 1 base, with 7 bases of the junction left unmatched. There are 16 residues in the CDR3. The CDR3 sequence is CASSYPKGGSQETQYF. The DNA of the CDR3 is TGTGCCAGCAGTTACCCCAAAGGGGGCAGCCAAGAGACCCAGTACTTC.

The CDR3 is CASSESGRGREKLFF. For the CDR3, the DNA is TGTGCCAGCAGTGAAAGCGGCAGGGGCCGGGAAAAACTGTTTTTT. The chain combines TRBV6-1 with TRBJ1-4, with D perhaps matching TRBD1 (6 bases). V was clipped by 2 bases and J by 8 bases, with 15 bases between them. The V gene's germline CDR1 is MNHNS and CDR2 SASEGT. The CDR3 spans 15 residues.

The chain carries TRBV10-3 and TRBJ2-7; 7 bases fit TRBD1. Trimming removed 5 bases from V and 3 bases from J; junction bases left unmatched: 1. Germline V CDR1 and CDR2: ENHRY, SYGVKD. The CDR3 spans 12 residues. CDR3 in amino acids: CAISRDSYEQYF. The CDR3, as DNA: TGTGCCATCAGTCGGGACAGCTACGAGCAGTACTTC.

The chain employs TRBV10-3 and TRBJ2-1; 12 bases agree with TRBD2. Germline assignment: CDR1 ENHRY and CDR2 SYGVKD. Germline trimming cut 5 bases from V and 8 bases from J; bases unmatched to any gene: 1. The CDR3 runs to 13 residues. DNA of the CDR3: TGTGCCATCAGTCGACTAGCGGGGGATGAGCAGTTCTTC. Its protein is CAISRLAGDEQFF.

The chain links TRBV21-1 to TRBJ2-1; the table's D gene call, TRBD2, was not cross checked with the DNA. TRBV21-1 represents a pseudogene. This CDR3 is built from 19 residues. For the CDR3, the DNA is TGTGCCAGCAGCAAACCGCCGTGGGTAGCGCGGGATAAAGACAATGAGCAGTTCTTC. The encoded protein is CASSKPPWVARDKDNEQFF.

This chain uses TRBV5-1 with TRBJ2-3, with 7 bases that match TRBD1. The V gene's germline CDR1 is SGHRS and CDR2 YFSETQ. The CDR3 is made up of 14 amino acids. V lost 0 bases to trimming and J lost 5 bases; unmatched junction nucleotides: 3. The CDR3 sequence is CASSLADRVDTQYF. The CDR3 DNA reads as TGCGCCAGCAGCTTGGCCGACAGGGTAGATACGCAGTATTTT.

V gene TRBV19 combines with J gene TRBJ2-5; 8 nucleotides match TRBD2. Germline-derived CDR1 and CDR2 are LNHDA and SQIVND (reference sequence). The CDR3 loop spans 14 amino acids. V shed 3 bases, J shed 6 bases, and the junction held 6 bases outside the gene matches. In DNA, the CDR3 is TGTGCCAGTAGTATGGGACTAGGATCGAAGACCCAGTACTTC. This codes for CASSMGLGSKTQYF.

CDR3 residues: CASFYRPNTEAFF. The CDR3 DNA sequence: TGTGCCAGCTTTTACAGACCGAACACTGAAGCTTTCTTT. The chain has TRBV28 and TRBJ1-1; D is undetermined. Germline V CDR1 and CDR2: MDHEN, SYDVKM. The CDR3 has 13 amino acids. The ends were cut back, 8 bases at V and 1 base at J, with 11 bases in the middle.

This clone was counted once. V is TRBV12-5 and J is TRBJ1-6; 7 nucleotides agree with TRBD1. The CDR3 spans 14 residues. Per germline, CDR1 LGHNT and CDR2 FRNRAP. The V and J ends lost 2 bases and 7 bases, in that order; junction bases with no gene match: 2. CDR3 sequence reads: CASGLRGQNSPLHF. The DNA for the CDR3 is TGTGCTAGTGGTTTGAGGGGGCAGAATTCACCCCTCCACTTT.

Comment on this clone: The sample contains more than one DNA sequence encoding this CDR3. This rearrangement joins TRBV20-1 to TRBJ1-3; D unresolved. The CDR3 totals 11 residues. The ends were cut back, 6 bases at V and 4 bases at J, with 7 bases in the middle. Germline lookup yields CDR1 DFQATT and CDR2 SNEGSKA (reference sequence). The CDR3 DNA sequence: TGCAGTGCCCGGGGAGGAAACACCATATATTTT. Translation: CSARGGNTIYF.